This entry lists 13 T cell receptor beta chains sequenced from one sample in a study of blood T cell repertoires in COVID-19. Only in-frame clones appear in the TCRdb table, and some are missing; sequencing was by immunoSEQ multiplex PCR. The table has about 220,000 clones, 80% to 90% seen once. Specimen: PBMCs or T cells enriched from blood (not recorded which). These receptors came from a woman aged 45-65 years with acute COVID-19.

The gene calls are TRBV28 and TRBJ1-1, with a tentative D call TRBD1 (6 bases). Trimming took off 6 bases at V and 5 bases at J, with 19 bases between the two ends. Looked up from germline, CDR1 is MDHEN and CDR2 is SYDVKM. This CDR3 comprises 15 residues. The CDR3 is CASREYQTGSTEAFF. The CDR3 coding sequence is TGTGCCAGCAGGGAGTATCAAACAGGGAGTACTGAAGCTTTCTTT. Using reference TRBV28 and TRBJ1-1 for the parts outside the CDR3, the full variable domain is DVKVTQSSRYLVKRTGEKVFLECVQDMDHENMFWYRQDPGLGLRLIYFSYDVKMKEKGDIPEGYSVSREKKERFSLILESASTNQTSMYLCASREYQTGSTEAFFGQGTRLTVV.

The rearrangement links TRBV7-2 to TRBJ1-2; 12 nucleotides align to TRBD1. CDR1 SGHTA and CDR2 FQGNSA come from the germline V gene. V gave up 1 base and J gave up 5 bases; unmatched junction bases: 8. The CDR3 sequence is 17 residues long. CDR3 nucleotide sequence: TGTGCCAGCAGCTTAGAGCGGGACAGGGGGCTTATGTATGGCTACACCTTC. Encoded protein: CASSLERDRGLMYGYTF.

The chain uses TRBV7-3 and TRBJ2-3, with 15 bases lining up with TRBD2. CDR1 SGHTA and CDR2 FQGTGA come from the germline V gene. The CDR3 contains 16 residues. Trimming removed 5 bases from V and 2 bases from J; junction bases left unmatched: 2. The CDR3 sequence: CASSRTSGRATDTQYF. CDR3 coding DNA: TGTGCCAGCAGCAGGACTAGCGGGAGGGCCACAGATACGCAGTATTTT.

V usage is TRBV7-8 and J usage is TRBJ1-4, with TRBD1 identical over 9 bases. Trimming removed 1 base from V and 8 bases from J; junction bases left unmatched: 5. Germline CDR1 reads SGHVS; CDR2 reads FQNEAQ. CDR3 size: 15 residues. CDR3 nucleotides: TGTGCCAGCAGCTTAGTGGACAGGGGTCGGGAAAAACTGTTTTTT. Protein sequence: CASSLVDRGREKLFF.

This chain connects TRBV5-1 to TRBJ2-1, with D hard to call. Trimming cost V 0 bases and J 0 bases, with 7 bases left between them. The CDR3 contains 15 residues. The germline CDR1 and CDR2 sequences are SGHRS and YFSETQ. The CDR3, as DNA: TGCGCCAGCAGCTTGGACCTGAGCTCCTACAATGAGCAGTTCTTC. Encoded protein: CASSLDLSSYNEQFF.

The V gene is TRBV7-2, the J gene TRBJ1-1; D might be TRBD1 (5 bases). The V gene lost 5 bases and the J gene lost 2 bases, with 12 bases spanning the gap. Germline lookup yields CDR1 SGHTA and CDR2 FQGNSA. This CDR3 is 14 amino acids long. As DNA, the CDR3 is TGTGCCAGCAGCCCACAGGAGATTAACACTGAAGCTTTCTTT. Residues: CASSPQEINTEAFF.

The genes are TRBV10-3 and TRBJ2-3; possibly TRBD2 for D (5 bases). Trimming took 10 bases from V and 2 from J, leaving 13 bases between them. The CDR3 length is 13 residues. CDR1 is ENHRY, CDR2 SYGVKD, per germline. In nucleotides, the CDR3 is TGTGCCACCACGACTACACTCACAGATACGCAGTATTTT. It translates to CATTTTLTDTQYF.

The CDR3 loop is CASSMGAADQPQHF. CDR3 DNA: TGTGCCAGTAGTATGGGTGCCGCGGATCAGCCCCAGCATTTT. J is TRBJ1-5 and V is TRBV19; D not resolved. Trimming stripped 3 bases from V and 5 bases from J, with 11 bases between. This CDR3 comprises 14 residues. CDR1 LNHDA and CDR2 SQIVND come from the germline V gene (reference sequence).

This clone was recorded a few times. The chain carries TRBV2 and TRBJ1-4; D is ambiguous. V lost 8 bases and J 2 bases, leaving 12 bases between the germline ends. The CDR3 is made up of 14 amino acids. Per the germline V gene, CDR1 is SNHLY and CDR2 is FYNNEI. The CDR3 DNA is TGTGCCAGCCTCCCAACATACACTAATGAAAAACTGTTTTTT. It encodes CASLPTYTNEKLFF.

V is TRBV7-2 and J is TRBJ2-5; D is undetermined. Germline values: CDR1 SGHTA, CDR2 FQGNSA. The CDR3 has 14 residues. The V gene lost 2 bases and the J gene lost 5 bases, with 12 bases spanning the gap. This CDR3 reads CASSLSWQVETQYF. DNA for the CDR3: TGTGCCAGCAGCTTATCCTGGCAGGTCGAGACCCAGTACTTC.

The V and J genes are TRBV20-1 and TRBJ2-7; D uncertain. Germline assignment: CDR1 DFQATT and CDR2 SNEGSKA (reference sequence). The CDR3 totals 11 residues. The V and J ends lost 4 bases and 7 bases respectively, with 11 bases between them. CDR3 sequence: CSANPVREQYF. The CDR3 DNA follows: TGCAGTGCTAACCCCGTGAGGGAGCAGTACTTC.

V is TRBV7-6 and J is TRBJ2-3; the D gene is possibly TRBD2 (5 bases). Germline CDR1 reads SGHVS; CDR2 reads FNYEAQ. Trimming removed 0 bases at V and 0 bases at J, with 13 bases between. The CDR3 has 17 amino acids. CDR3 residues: CASSLALAEASTDTQYF. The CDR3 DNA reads TGTGCCAGCAGCTTAGCGCTGGCGGAGGCTAGCACAGATACGCAGTATTTT.

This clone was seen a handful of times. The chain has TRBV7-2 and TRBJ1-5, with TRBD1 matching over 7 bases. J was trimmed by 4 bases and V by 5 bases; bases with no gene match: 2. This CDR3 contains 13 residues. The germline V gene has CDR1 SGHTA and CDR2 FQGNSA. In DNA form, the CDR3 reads TGTGCCAGCAGCACCAGGGGGAATCAGCCCCAGCATTTT. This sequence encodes CASSTRGNQPQHF.